This T cell receptor beta chain came from a study of blood T cells in healthy people across ages. Across the whole study: Per every two T cells, about one barcoded beta molecule was captured by template switching. Overall study findings and caveats: In older individuals, TCR beta diversity per million T cells was lower, falling roughly linearly with age.

This clonotype has a count of ten or more. The antigen is undetermined. The germline gene is not matched at one end of the junction; a read error may be the cause. Researchers collected 9.5 to 10 milliliters of peripheral blood from every single donor. A second PCR, run for about 7 to 11 cycles, used a sample-barcoded 5' primer plus a J-beta primer mix. Per sample, CDR3-containing paired-end reads numbered at least 2.5 million. TCRdb reanalysed the 5' RACE reads using MiXCR and keeps one entry per CDR3 protein. The top ten hold approximately 15% of the sample, which has hundreds of thousands of distinct CDR3 sequences, around 50% seen once. The length of the CDR3 is 16 residues. From germline, CDR1 is SGHRS and CDR2 YFSETQ.

The sample was blood. The sequence was collected from a woman of 80 years or more in good health. The genes are TRBV5-1 and TRBJ2-3, with 14 positions matching TRBD2. The CDR3 here is CASSLGLAGGADTQYF. The CDR3 nucleotides read TGTGCCAGCAGCTTAGGACTAGCGGGGGGCGCAGATACGCAGTATTTT.